The 31 T cell receptor beta chains listed next were all sequenced from one sample in a study of cytotoxic CD8 clonotypes in ibrutinib-treated CLL. TCRdb keeps only in-frame clones here, not all; method: immunoSEQ multiplex PCR. The sample has 50,000 to 70,000 clones; roughly 58% are singletons. The specimen comprised PBMCs, sampled at disease progression, from a patient treated with ibrutinib. These receptor sequences come from a human donor with chronic lymphocytic leukemia.

This clone has just one count. The rearrangement uses TRBV28 and TRBJ2-6; 9 nucleotides line up with TRBD1. CDR3 size: 15 residues. Germline CDR1 MDHEN, CDR2 SYDVKM. V shed 7 bases, J shed 6 bases, and the junction held 7 bases outside the gene matches. CDR3 sequence: CASNLDRGSANVLTF. The CDR3, as DNA: TGTGCCAGCAACCTGGACAGGGGATCGGCCAACGTCCTGACTTTC. The full variable domain, rest sourced from reference TRBV28 and TRBJ2-6, is DVKVTQSSRYLVKRTGEKVFLECVQDMDHENMFWYRQDPGLGLRLIYFSYDVKMKEKGDIPEGYSVSREKKERFSLILESASTNQTSMYLCASNLDRGSANVLTFGAGSRLTVL.

J is TRBJ2-5 and V is TRBV4-1, with a weak D call TRBD1 (6 bases). The CDR3 runs 15 residues. The V end lost 0 bases, the J end lost 1 base, and 9 bases lay between the germline ends. Per germline, CDR1 MGHRA and CDR2 YSYEKL. The CDR3 nucleotides read TGCGCCAGCAGCCAAGATAGGACAGTCCAAGAGACCCAGTACTTC. Amino acids: CASSQDRTVQETQYF.

This clone appeared a single time. The J gene is TRBJ2-7, the V gene TRBV2, with TRBD2 matching 12 bases. The V and J ends lost 4 bases and 9 bases, in that order; junction bases with no gene match: 7. Germline V lookup: CDR1 SNHLY, CDR2 FYNNEI. The CDR3 has 14 amino acids. This chain's CDR3 is CASSVGTSGFVQYF. CDR3 bases: TGTGCCAGCAGTGTTGGGACTAGCGGGTTCGTGCAGTACTTC. Drawing the rest from reference TRBV2 and TRBJ2-7, the complete variable domain is EPEVTQTPSHQVTQMGQEVILRCVPISNHLYFYWYRQILGQKVEFLVSFYNNEISEKSEIFDDQFSVERPDGSNFTLKIRSTKLEDSAMYFCASSVGTSGFVQYFGPGTRLTVT.

Relative to its sample, this clone is medium-sized. The chain links TRBV2 to TRBJ2-5; 13 bases are shared with TRBD2. Trimming removed 6 bases from V and 5 bases from J; junction bases left unmatched: 9. CDR1 and CDR2 from the germline V gene are SNHLY and FYNNEI. The length of the CDR3 is 16 residues. Here the CDR3 DNA reads TGTGCCAGCAGCGACGGGACTAGCGGGGACCTGGAGACCCAGTACTTC. As protein: CASSDGTSGDLETQYF.

This clone was seen only a few times. The genes are TRBV6-6 and TRBJ2-5; the match to TRBD1 covers 9 bases. Germline CDR1 is MNHNY and CDR2 is SVGAGI (reference sequence). The J segment lost 6 bases and the V segment lost 5 bases, leaving 10 bases of the junction unmatched. The CDR3 spans 15 residues. CDR3 DNA: TGTGCCAGCAGTCCCCCGGGACAGGGTGACAAGACCCAGTACTTC. Translating gives CASSPPGQGDKTQYF.

This clone occurred a few times. The chain joins TRBV27 to TRBJ1-2; tentative D call: TRBD1 (5 bases). The V gene lost 6 bases and the J gene lost 8 bases, with 16 bases spanning the gap. Per germline, CDR1 MNHEY and CDR2 SMNVEV (reference sequence). The CDR3 is made up of 13 amino acids. The CDR3 DNA sequence: TGTGCCAGCAGACCAACAGGTGACGTCGGCTACACCTTC. Translating it yields CASRPTGDVGYTF.

This clone was detected once. The chain has TRBV30 and TRBJ2-1, with unresolved D. The CDR3 length is 13 residues. Trimming left V 5 bases short and J 3 bases short, with 11 bases between. Germline V gene lookup returns CDR1 GTSNPN and CDR2 SVGIG (reference sequence). The CDR3 reads CAWDRPLYNEQFF. In DNA, the CDR3 is TGTGCCTGGGATAGACCCCTCTACAATGAGCAGTTCTTC.

The V gene is TRBV28, the J gene TRBJ2-7; no definite D call. The V gene's germline CDR1 is MDHEN and CDR2 SYDVKM. Between the trimmed V and J ends, which lost 5 bases and 5 bases, there was a span of 13 bases. CDR3 length: 13 residues. CDR3 DNA sequence: TGTGCCAGCAGTCCTGGCCCCGCCCACGAGCAGTACTTC. Translated: CASSPGPAHEQYF. The entire variable domain, with the rest obtained from reference TRBV28 and TRBJ2-7, is as follows: DVKVTQSSRYLVKRTGEKVFLECVQDMDHENMFWYRQDPGLGLRLIYFSYDVKMKEKGDIPEGYSVSREKKERFSLILESASTNQTSMYLCASSPGPAHEQYFGPGTRLTVT.

The CDR3 loop is CASSEAAPYEQYF. The CDR3 nucleotides are TGTGCCAGCAGTGAAGCGGCCCCCTACGAGCAGTACTTC. The gene calls are TRBV6-1 and TRBJ2-7, with D unclear. This CDR3 is built from 13 residues. V lost 0 bases to trimming and J lost 2 bases, with 5 bases between them. CDR1 and CDR2 (germline): MNHNS, SASEGT.

This sequence joins TRBV7-9 and TRBJ2-2, with D possibly being TRBD1 (5 bases). CDR3 length equals 12 residues. The V gene lost 8 bases and the J gene lost 7 bases, with 11 bases spanning the gap. Germline V gene data show CDR1 as SEHNR and CDR2 as FQNEAQ (reference sequence). For the CDR3, the DNA is TGTGCCAGCGAGCCAGGGATCGGGGAGCTGTTTTTT. It specifies CASEPGIGELFF.

This clone was observed a few times. The chain joins TRBV25-1 to TRBJ1-6, with D possibly matching TRBD1 (6 bases). Germline CDR1 MGHDK, CDR2 SYGVNS. Trimming cost V 4 bases and J 11 bases, with 18 bases left between them. CDR3 length: 15 amino acids. CDR3 sequence: CASSAIRGEVAPLHF. As DNA, the CDR3 is TGTGCCAGCAGTGCGATAAGGGGGGAGGTGGCACCCCTCCACTTT.

The gene calls are TRBV6-6 and TRBJ1-1; perhaps TRBD1 as D (6 bases). Between the trimmed V and J ends, which lost 2 bases and 4 bases, there was a span of 17 bases. The CDR3 loop spans 16 amino acids. Per the germline V gene, CDR1 is MNHNY and CDR2 is SVGAGI (reference sequence). The CDR3 is CASSYTLQGGGTEAFF. DNA of the CDR3: TGTGCCAGCAGTTACACACTACAGGGTGGCGGCACTGAAGCTTTCTTT.

In this sample, this clone turned up a few times. The J gene is TRBJ1-3, the V gene TRBV18; D not resolved. The CDR3 loop spans 15 amino acids. Between the trimmed V and J ends, which lost 3 bases and 0 bases, there was a span of 9 bases. Germline values: CDR1 KGHSH, CDR2 LQKENI. The CDR3 spells CASSPDGNSGNTIYF. CDR3 DNA sequence: TGTGCCAGCTCACCGGACGGCAACTCTGGAAACACCATATATTTT.

This chain uses TRBV30 with TRBJ2-3, with D perhaps matching TRBD1 (5 bases). Per the germline V gene, CDR1 is GTSNPN and CDR2 is SVGIG (reference sequence). V lost 1 base, J lost 0 bases, and 11 bases lay in between. This CDR3 region has 15 residues. The CDR3 is CAWSGWRTSTDTQYF. The CDR3 DNA reads as TGTGCCTGGAGTGGTTGGCGGACAAGCACAGATACGCAGTATTTT.

This sequence joins TRBV4-2 and TRBJ1-4, with TRBD1 as a possible D gene (6 bases). CDR3 length: 17 residues. CDR1 and CDR2 from the germline V gene are LGHNA and YNFKEQ. Trimming shortened V by 0 bases and J by 8 bases, and 19 bases separated the two germline ends. This CDR3 reads CASSQDLQQGAGEKLFF. CDR3 bases: TGTGCCAGCAGCCAAGACCTGCAACAGGGCGCAGGGGAAAAACTGTTTTTT.

This chain joins TRBV29-1 and TRBJ2-7, with D perhaps assigned TRBD1 or TRBD2 (5 bases each). V dropped 2 bases and J dropped 0 bases, with 14 bases sitting between them. There are 15 residues in the CDR3. Germline CDR1 SQVTM, CDR2 ANQGSEA. In DNA, the CDR3 is TGCAGCGTTGAAAAGGGGACCGTGAGCTCCTACGAGCAGTACTTC. Translated: CSVEKGTVSSYEQYF.

In its sample, this clone was seen a few times. The chain carries TRBV5-6 and TRBJ1-5; D is unclear. Germline CDR1 reads SGHDT; CDR2 reads YYEEEE. The CDR3 spans 15 residues. V lost 5 bases, J lost 5 bases, and 17 bases lay in between. CDR3 coding DNA: TGTGCCAGCAGTTCGGTGAGGGAGGGCCATCAGCCCCAGCATTTT. Translating gives CASSSVREGHQPQHF.

The chain recombines TRBV4-1 with TRBJ2-7; 8 nucleotides match TRBD2. The CDR3 extends over 15 amino acids. Germline CDR1 MGHRA, CDR2 YSYEKL. The J segment lost 4 bases and the V segment lost 4 bases, leaving 9 bases of the junction unmatched. The CDR3 nucleotides are TGCGCCAGCAGCCCAGGGATAGGACTAGCTTACGAGCAGTACTTC. The encoded protein is CASSPGIGLAYEQYF.

The chain links TRBV25-1 to TRBJ1-5; D may be TRBD1 (6 bases). Germline V lookup: CDR1 MGHDK, CDR2 SYGVNS. CDR3 size: 18 residues. With 4 bases removed from V and 3 bases from J, the gap between germline ends came to 22 bases. The CDR3 loop reads CASSGKGDGSFFNQPQHF. CDR3 sequence (DNA): TGTGCCAGCAGTGGGAAGGGGGACGGTAGTTTTTTCAATCAGCCCCAGCATTTT.

The DNA for the CDR3 is TGTGCCAGTAGTTCACAGGGCGGCACTGAAGCTTTCTTT. This sequence encodes CASSSQGGTEAFF. The chain combines TRBV19 with TRBJ1-1; D is possibly TRBD1 (6 bases). The germline V gene has CDR1 LNHDA and CDR2 SQIVND (reference sequence). CDR3 length: 13 residues. Trimming took off 5 bases at V and 4 bases at J, with 11 bases between the two ends.

The chain carries TRBV30 and TRBJ2-1; TRBD1 is a possible D gene (5 bases). Trimming shortened V by 3 bases and J by 3 bases, and 9 bases separated the two germline ends. The germline CDR1 and CDR2 sequences are GTSNPN and SVGIG (reference sequence). The CDR3 totals 13 residues. The CDR3 loop reads CAWRETDYNEQFF. For the CDR3, the DNA is TGTGCCTGGAGGGAGACAGACTACAATGAGCAGTTCTTC.

This clone occurred once. V gene TRBV28 combines with J gene TRBJ2-7; D is unresolved. CDR1 and CDR2 from the germline V gene are MDHEN and SYDVKM. V gave up 4 bases and J gave up 0 bases, with 19 bases separating them. This CDR3 spans 17 amino acids. The chain's CDR3 is CASSSLLRDLSSYEQYF. CDR3 nucleotide sequence: TGTGCCAGCAGTTCCTTATTGCGTGACCTGAGCTCCTACGAGCAGTACTTC.

This chain links TRBV10-3 with TRBJ2-7; 7 positions match TRBD2. This CDR3 comprises 15 residues. From germline, CDR1 is ENHRY and CDR2 SYGVKD. V was clipped by 0 bases and J by 4 bases; unmatched bases: 6. CDR3 DNA sequence: TGTGCCATCAGTGAGTCAGGCGGGAGTGGATACGAGCAGTACTTC. Residues: CAISESGGSGYEQYF.

A word on this clone: The same CDR3 arises from other DNA sequences in this sample as well. The rearrangement links TRBV27 to TRBJ2-5; possible D gene TRBD2, 6 bases. Looked up from germline, CDR1 is MNHEY and CDR2 is SMNVEV (reference sequence). This CDR3 contains 16 residues. Trimming left V 5 bases short and J 2 bases short, with 18 bases between. This chain's CDR3 is CASSQKTGTQQETQYF. The CDR3 DNA follows: TGTGCCAGCAGTCAGAAGACCGGGACTCAGCAAGAGACCCAGTACTTC.

This clone showed up just once. This chain uses TRBV2 with TRBJ2-2; TRBD1 might be the D (6 bases). The germline V and J ends were trimmed by 4 bases and 6 bases, with 12 bases remaining between them. CDR3 length: 14 residues. Germline values: CDR1 SNHLY, CDR2 FYNNEI. CDR3 DNA: TGTGCCAGCAGTGGTCAGGGGCTCGCCGGGGAGCTGTTTTTT. Translating gives CASSGQGLAGELFF.

This clone was picked up many times. The rearrangement uses TRBV7-3 and TRBJ2-7; 13 bases are a match to TRBD2. The germline gives CDR1 SGHTA, CDR2 FQGTGA. This CDR3 is 17 amino acids long. Unmatched junction bases numbered 7, after V lost 2 bases and J lost 3 bases. The CDR3 DNA reads TGTGCCAGCAGCTTATCCGTTGGACTAGCGGGAGTCTACGAGCAGTACTTC. Amino acids: CASSLSVGLAGVYEQYF.

The chain links TRBV5-8 to TRBJ1-5; D is possibly TRBD1 (5 bases). The ends were cut back, 3 bases at V and 1 base at J, with 11 bases in the middle. The CDR3 runs to 15 residues. CDR1 and CDR2 from the germline V gene are SGHTS and YDEGEE. CDR3 nucleotides: TGTGCCAGCAGCTACCAGGGAGGCAGCAATCAGCCCCAGCATTTT. Residues: CASSYQGGSNQPQHF.

This clone turned up a few times. This sequence joins TRBV7-8 and TRBJ1-1, with D possibly matching TRBD1 (6 bases). Deletions cut 2 bases from V and 6 bases from J, with 25 bases between. The CDR3 covers 18 residues. CDR1 SGHVS and CDR2 FQNEAQ come from the germline V gene. CDR3 coding DNA: TGTGCCAGCAGCTTAAGGGGGACAAGACAGGTCATTGTAGCTGAAGCTTTCTTT. Its translation: CASSLRGTRQVIVAEAFF.

This chain joins TRBV7-9 and TRBJ2-1; the match to TRBD2 covers 11 bases. CDR3 length: 15 residues. After removal of 3 bases from V and 6 bases from J, the junction contained 4 bases not matched to a gene. The germline V gene encodes CDR1 SEHNR and CDR2 FQNEAQ (reference sequence). This chain's CDR3 is CASSFSGGAINEQFF. The CDR3 DNA is TGTGCCAGCAGCTTTAGCGGGGGGGCTATCAATGAGCAGTTCTTC.

The chain is built from TRBV9 and TRBJ2-1; TRBD2 might be the D (6 bases). V was shortened by 3 bases and J by 7 bases, with 17 bases between the two germline ends. Germline V gene data show CDR1 as SGDLS and CDR2 as YYNGEE. The CDR3 spans 15 residues. The CDR3 spells CASSATGEMRNEQFF. The CDR3, as DNA: TGTGCCAGCAGCGCAACGGGGGAGATGCGTAATGAGCAGTTCTTC.

As DNA, the CDR3 is TGTGCCAGCAAAGGGGGACAGGGTTTATCACCCCTCCACTTT. It yields the protein CASKGGQGLSPLHF. The genes are TRBV28 and TRBJ1-6; TRBD1 matches 9 bases. This CDR3 region has 14 residues. CDR1 and CDR2 from the germline V gene are MDHEN and SYDVKM. V shed 7 bases, J shed 10 bases, and the junction held 8 bases outside the gene matches.